These 10 T cell receptor beta chains share one sample of origin, sequenced in a study of CD8 T cells in Susac syndrome. The RNA input was 0.5 to 1 ug, and it was reverse transcribed with random hexamers. TCRdb passed the immunoSEQ multiplex PCR reads through MiXCR, listing each CDR3 protein once. The table includes about 80,000 distinct CDR3 sequences, about 94% detected once. Sequenced: CD8+ T cells from PBMCs. These receptors were obtained from a human donor in good health.

The gene calls are TRBV23-1 and TRBJ2-7, with a tentative D call TRBD1 (5 bases). TRBV23-1 is designated an ORF whose function remains uncertain. The CDR3 is 15 amino acids. Between the trimmed V and J ends, which lost 0 bases and 3 bases, there was a span of 12 bases. CDR3 residues: CASSQSREGDYEQYV. The CDR3 coding sequence is TGCGCCAGCAGTCAATCTCGTGAAGGGGACTACGAGCAGTACGTC.

CDR3 DNA: TGTGCCAGCAGTCGCGGGGGGGGCACAGATACGCAGTATTTT. Its translation is CASSRGGGTDTQYF. The V gene is TRBV12-3 or TRBV12-4, the J gene TRBJ2-3; 9 bases line up with TRBD2. J gave up 1 base and V 5 bases, and 1 base lay outside the gene matches. This CDR3 is 14 amino acids long.

This rearrangement joins TRBV19 to TRBJ1-2; 8 positions match TRBD1. Germline trimming cut 6 bases from V and 8 bases from J; bases unmatched to any gene: 11. This CDR3 is 14 amino acids long. Germline CDR1 reads LNHDA; CDR2 reads SQIVND (reference sequence). This CDR3 is CASRPTGGSSGYTF. In nucleotides, the CDR3 is TGTGCCAGTAGACCCACAGGGGGAAGTTCGGGCTACACCTTC.

The chain employs TRBV10-2 and TRBJ2-7; TRBD2 matches at 11 bases. The CDR3 covers 14 residues. V gave up 3 bases and J gave up 3 bases; unmatched junction bases: 1. Germline V gene data show CDR1 as WSHSY and CDR2 as SAAADI. CDR3 sequence: CASSETSGGYEQYV. The CDR3, as DNA: TGCGCCAGCAGTGAAACTAGCGGGGGCTACGAGCAGTACGTC.

This rearrangement joins TRBV13 to TRBJ2-5, with 7 nucleotides matching TRBD1. J gave up 4 bases and V 1 base, and 6 bases lay outside the gene matches. CDR3 size: 15 residues. Germline V lookup: CDR1 PRHDT, CDR2 FYEKMQ (reference sequence). CDR3 sequence: CASSLAPQGPETQYF. CDR3 DNA: TGTGCCAGCAGCTTAGCCCCACAGGGGCCAGAGACCCAGTACTTC.

The chain uses TRBV14 and TRBJ1-2; no reliable D call. V gave up 1 base and J gave up 7 bases, with 7 bases separating them. Germline V gene data show CDR1 as SGHDN and CDR2 as FVKESK. The CDR3 loop spans 12 amino acids. The CDR3 DNA follows: TGTGCCAGCAGCCAAGGGGAAATTGGCTACACCTTC. Its protein product is CASSQGEIGYTF.

The V and J genes are TRBV5-4 and TRBJ2-7; possibly TRBD1 for D (6 bases). The CDR3 consists of 12 residues. CDR1 and CDR2 (germline): SGHNT, YYREEE (reference sequence). The V and J ends lost 3 bases and 5 bases respectively, with 9 bases between them. The CDR3: CASSSYRDEQYF. DNA of the CDR3: TGTGCCAGCAGCTCCTACAGGGACGAGCAGTACTTC.

This chain connects TRBV6-5 to TRBJ2-1; D is unclear. V lost 2 bases and J 3 bases, leaving 5 bases between the germline ends. The CDR3 spans 13 residues. Germline values: CDR1 MNHEY, CDR2 SVGAGI. The CDR3 DNA sequence: TGTGCCAGCAGTTACCGCGGCTACAATGAGCAGTTCTTC. Translating gives CASSYRGYNEQFF.

The gene calls are TRBV9 and TRBJ2-4, with D maybe TRBD1 (5 bases). The V end lost 4 bases, the J end lost 5 bases, and 16 bases lay between the germline ends. The CDR3 covers 15 residues. The V gene's germline CDR1 is SGDLS and CDR2 YYNGEE. The CDR3 nucleotides read TGTGCCAGCAGCCCAAGGTGGGGCAGAGAAAACATTCAGTACTTC. Its protein is CASSPRWGRENIQYF.

The chain couples TRBV10-3 to TRBJ2-2; 8 bases are shared with TRBD2. The CDR3 contains 13 residues. V lost 9 bases and J lost 1; bases outside the gene matches: 1. Per germline, CDR1 ENHRY and CDR2 SYGVKD. CDR3 sequence (DNA): TGTGCCATGGCGGGGGGGAACACCGGGGAGCTGTTTTTT. This encodes CAMAGGNTGELFF.